Below are 5 T cell receptor beta chains sequenced from a single sample in a study of blood T cell repertoires in COVID-19. The assay was immunoSEQ multiplex PCR, and TCRdb's table has in-frame clones only and misses some. The sample gives 310,000 or so clones, approximately 84% of which show up once; 10% is in the top ten. The sample consisted of PBMCs or T cells enriched from blood (not recorded which). These receptors came from a woman between 18 and 30 years old who had recovered from COVID-19.

This chain uses TRBV7-3 with TRBJ1-2; the match to TRBD1 covers 9 bases. The CDR3 length is 15 residues. Germline-derived CDR1 and CDR2 are SGHTA and FQGTGA. The V segment lost 4 bases and the J segment 6 bases; nucleotides outside the gene matches: 9. CDR3 residues: CASSSQQGAQHGYTF. In DNA, the CDR3 is TGTGCCAGCAGCTCTCAACAGGGGGCGCAGCATGGCTACACCTTC. Together with reference TRBV7-3 and TRBJ1-2, the CDR3 gives the full variable domain: GAGVSQTPSNKVTEKGKYVELRCDPISGHTALYWYRQSLGQGPEFLIYFQGTGAADDSGLPNDRFFAVRPEGSVSTLKIQRTERGDSAVYLCASSSQQGAQHGYTFGSGTRLTVV.

The rearrangement links TRBV7-2 to TRBJ2-7; D is possibly TRBD1 (6 bases). Per germline, CDR1 SGHTA and CDR2 FQGNSA. The CDR3 length is 14 residues. V shed 3 bases and J shed 0 bases, with 9 bases lying between them. The DNA for the CDR3 is TGTGCCAGCAGCTTTACAGGGCTCTCCTACGAGCAGTACTTC. Translated: CASSFTGLSYEQYF.

V gene TRBV7-9 combines with J gene TRBJ2-7; D is unresolved. Trimming stripped 4 bases from V and 4 bases from J, with 8 bases between. The CDR3 extends over 12 amino acids. The germline V gene has CDR1 SEHNR and CDR2 FQNEAQ (reference sequence). CDR3 amino acids: CASSSSSYEQYF. CDR3 DNA sequence: TGTGCCAGCAGCTCATCTAGTTACGAGCAGTACTTC.

The CDR3: CAWSRTGDTEAFF. CDR3 DNA sequence: TGTGCCTGGAGTAGGACAGGGGACACTGAAGCTTTCTTT. The gene calls are TRBV30 and TRBJ1-1; 9 bases are shared with TRBD1. Germline assignment: CDR1 GTSNPN and CDR2 SVGIG (reference sequence). The CDR3 is made up of 13 amino acids. The V and J ends lost 2 bases and 3 bases, in that order; junction bases with no gene match: 1. The full variable domain, with the rest looked up from reference TRBV30 and TRBJ1-1, is SQTIHQWPATLVQPVGSPLSLECTVEGTSNPNLYWYRQAAGRGLQLLFYSVGIGQISSEVPQNLSASRPQDRQFILSSKKLLLSDSGFYLCAWSRTGDTEAFFGQGTRLTVV.

The chain recombines TRBV5-1 with TRBJ2-1, with D uncertain. The CDR3 runs 12 residues. From germline, CDR1 is SGHRS and CDR2 YFSETQ. Trimming pared 4 bases from V and 6 bases from J, leaving 8 bases between. CDR3 in amino acids: CASSDYTNEQFF. The CDR3 DNA is TGCGCCAGCAGCGATTACACCAATGAGCAGTTCTTC.